These T cell receptor beta chains were read from a single sample in a study of cytomegalovirus exposure and HLA in healthy donors. Profiled with immunoSEQ multiplex PCR; TCRdb holds only in-frame clones, not every one. The repertoire holds 60,000 to 80,000 clones, with around 94% as singletons. Sequencing input: PBMCs. The receptors come from a woman between 18 and 29 years old in good health and CMV-seropositive. CDR3s include the opening cysteine and the closing phenylalanine or tryptophan. A D gene is named only where the DNA matches it firmly. Size is stated for part of the rows, as once, few or many counts, or as a class when the clone is expanded.

TRBV7-2,NA,TRBJ2-7,TRBD2,CASSLERGPYEQYF,TGTGCCAGCAGCTTAGAGCGGGGTCCCTACGAGCAGTACTTC
TRBV5-1,NA,TRBJ2-3,TRBD1,CASSPGQGRDTQYF,TGCGCCAGCAGCCCGGGACAGGGCAGAGATACGCAGTATTTT
TRBV28,NA,TRBJ1-1,TRBD1,CASSLGQVLTEAFF,TGTGCCAGCAGTTTGGGACAGGTATTGACTGAAGCTTTCTTT
TRBV19,NA,TRBJ1-2,TRBD1,CASSMGQYYGYTF,TGTGCCAGTAGTATGGGACAGTACTATGGCTACACCTTC
TRBV15,once,TRBJ2-5,NA,CATSRGGGPQETQYF,TGTGCCACCAGCAGAGGTGGGGGCCCACAAGAGACCCAGTACTTC
TRBV28,NA,TRBJ1-5,TRBD1,CASSVARGLMNQPQHF,TGTGCCAGCAGTGTTGCCAGGGGGCTCATGAATCAGCCCCAGCATTTT
TRBV9,NA,TRBJ1-3,NA,CASSARNSGSGNTIYF,TGTGCCAGCAGCGCAAGAAACTCAGGCTCTGGAAACACCATATATTTT
TRBV28,NA,TRBJ2-1,TRBD2,CASSFSSGVNNEQFF,TGTGCCAGCAGTTTTTCTAGCGGGGTTAACAATGAGCAGTTCTTC
TRBV2,NA,TRBJ1-4,TRBD1,CASRRQGSEKLFF,TGTGCCAGCAGACGACAGGGCTCTGAAAAACTGTTTTTT
TRBV9,NA,TRBJ1-4,TRBD1,CASSFRDRGGEKLFF,TGTGCCAGCAGCTTCCGGGACAGGGGTGGTGAAAAACTGTTTTTT
TRBV28,NA,TRBJ1-2,TRBD1,CASNGQGRWGYTF,TGTGCCAGCAACGGACAGGGCAGGTGGGGCTACACCTTC
TRBV29-1,NA,TRBJ2-3,TRBD2,CSVERWSGSGDTQYF,TGCAGCGTTGAACGGTGGAGCGGGAGTGGCGATACGCAGTATTTT
TRBV4-1,NA,TRBJ2-5,NA,CASSPGHANQETQYF,TGCGCCAGCAGCCCTGGACACGCCAATCAAGAGACCCAGTACTTC
TRBV28,NA,TRBJ1-5,NA,CASSFRGEGNQPQHF,TGTGCCAGCAGTTTCCGAGGGGAGGGCAATCAGCCCCAGCATTTT
TRBV5-1,once,TRBJ2-2,TRBD2,CASSLYGGTGELFF,TGCGCCAGCAGCTTGTACGGGGGGACCGGGGAGCTGTTTTTT
TRBV7-6,once,TRBJ2-2,NA,CASSQNGELFF,TGTGCCAGCAGCCAAAACGGGGAGCTGTTTTTT
TRBV28,NA,TRBJ1-1,NA,CASSSPGLNTEAFF,TGTGCCAGCAGTTCCCCGGGTCTAAACACTGAAGCTTTCTTT